A selection of T cell receptor beta chains follows, all from one sample in a study of T-cell reconstitution after alpha-beta-depleted transplantation in children. TCRdb fed the PCR reads into MiXCR, producing one record per CDR3 protein. The table lists under 300,000 distinct CDR3 sequences, 9.5% to 13% of them singletons. The sequencing used peripheral blood, collected 180 days after TCRalphabeta/CD19-depleted stem cell transplant. All receptors come from a male patient under 10 years old who had a stem cell transplant for chronic granulomatous disease, so the T cells may come from the graft donor. Each CDR3 is given with its conserved first and last residue. D genes are given only for firm matches. A clone size is listed for some rows: how often the clone was seen (once, few, many), or a class if it is expanded.

TRBV5-1,TRBD2,many,TRBJ2-1,CASSSPLAGDYNEQFF,TGCGCCAGCAGCTCCCCACTAGCGGGGGACTACAATGAGCAGTTCTTC
TRBV11-1,-,many,TRBJ2-3,CASSFEASPSRSTDTQYF,TGTGCCAGCAGCTTTGAGGCCTCCCCATCCCGAAGCACAGATACGCAGTATTTT
TRBV4-3,TRBD1,many,TRBJ1-1,CASSHREVYRGEAFF,TGCGCCAGCAGCCACCGGGAGGTTTACAGGGGAGAAGCTTTCTTT
TRBV28,-,-,TRBJ1-1,CASSPTGLQEAFF,TGTGCCAGCAGTCCGACAGGTCTTCAGGAAGCTTTCTTT
TRBV7-2,TRBD2,-,TRBJ2-1,CASSLAGGTSGIYEQFF,TGTGCCAGCAGCTTAGCGGGAGGGACTAGCGGGATATATGAGCAGTTCTTC
TRBV12-3/TRBV12-4,-,many,TRBJ2-1,CASSFSGGGNEQFF,TGTGCCAGCAGTTTCTCGGGGGGCGGGAATGAGCAGTTCTTC
TRBV5-1,TRBD1,many,TRBJ2-7,CASSFPGTGIDEQYF,TGCGCCAGCAGCTTCCCCGGGACAGGGATAGACGAGCAGTACTTC
TRBV5-6,TRBD1,-,TRBJ1-3,CASSPGQACSGNTIYF,TGTGCCAGCAGCCCCGGACAGGCCTGCTCTGGAAACACCATATATTTT
TRBV28,TRBD1,many,TRBJ2-5,CASSLWDRAQETQYF,TGTGCCAGCAGTTTATGGGACAGGGCGCAAGAGACCCAGTACTTC
TRBV7-9,TRBD2,-,TRBJ2-7,CASNLVGGTSGYEQYF,TGTGCCAGCAACCTTGTGGGAGGGACTAGCGGCTACGAGCAGTACTTC
TRBV7-2,-,many,TRBJ1-5,CASSLWGETNQPQHF,TGTGCCAGCAGCTTATGGGGGGAAACCAATCAGCCCCAGCATTTT
TRBV5-1,-,many,TRBJ2-5,CASSTPGQPSEEETQYF,TGCGCCAGCAGCACACCGGGACAACCCTCTGAGGAAGAGACCCAGTACTTC
TRBV29-1,-,many,TRBJ2-4,CSVPRGGIQYF,TGCAGCGTTCCCAGGGGAGGCATTCAGTACTTC
TRBV7-2,-,many,TRBJ2-3,CASTHRGDRADTQYF,TGTGCCAGCACCCATCGAGGGGACCGGGCAGATACGCAGTATTTT
TRBV15,TRBD1,many,TRBJ1-6,CATSRGRDRVNSPLHF,TGTGCCACCAGCAGAGGGAGGGACAGGGTCAATTCACCCCTCCACTTT
TRBV20-1,-,many,TRBJ1-5,CSARGRDQPQHF,TGCAGTGCTAGAGGGAGGGATCAGCCCCAGCATTTT
TRBV10-3,TRBD1,many,TRBJ1-3,CAISTGQGTGNTIYF,TGTGCCATCAGTACAGGACAGGGGACAGGAAACACCATATATTTT
TRBV5-5,TRBD1,many,TRBJ2-7,CASSLTGGESEQYF,TGTGCCAGCAGCTTGACAGGGGGCGAGAGCGAGCAGTACTTC
TRBV5-1,TRBD1,-,TRBJ1-5,CASSPGDRVSNQPQHF,TGCGCCAGCAGCCCAGGGGACAGGGTTAGCAATCAGCCCCAGCATTTT
TRBV7-8,-,many,TRBJ2-2,CASSSLGGTNTGELFF,TGTGCCAGCAGCTCCCTTGGGGGAACCAACACCGGGGAGCTGTTTTTT
TRBV5-1,-,many,TRBJ1-3,CASSQTPSRSGNTIYF,TGCGCCAGCAGCCAGACTCCTAGCCGCTCTGGAAACACCATATATTTT
TRBV29-1,-,many,TRBJ2-1,CSVWRGSYNEQFF,TGCAGCGTGTGGCGGGGCTCCTACAATGAGCAGTTCTTC